This record covers a single T cell receptor (beta chain). These data belong to a study of CDR3 diversity in severe acne. Each CDR3 protein gets one entry after TCRdb re-called the PCR reads with MiXCR. Seen here are more than 70,000 distinct CDR3 sequences, 45% to 50% observed once, and the top ten hold 10%. Germline V gene data show CDR1 as SGHRS and CDR2 as YFSETQ. The CDR3 totals 14 residues. The V gene end was trimmed by 3 bases and the J gene end by 4 bases; junction bases not matched to a gene: 4. The sequenced sample was blood. This receptor was obtained from a male donor in good health, serving as a control. The chain uses TRBV5-1 and TRBJ2-7; 10 bases line up with TRBD2. CDR3 sequence reads: CASSYTSGNYEQYF. In DNA, the CDR3 is TGCGCCAGCAGCTACACTAGCGGGAATTACGAGCAGTACTTC. Full variable domain (rest looked up from reference TRBV5-1 and TRBJ2-7): KAGVTQTPRYLIKTRGQQVTLSCSPISGHRSVSWYQQTPGQGLQFLFEYFSETQRNKGNFPGRFSGRQFSNSRSEMNVSTLELGDSALYLCASSYTSGNYEQYFGPGTRLTVT.